This T cell receptor (beta chain) was captured in a study of T-cell memory formation after mild COVID-19. Study information: Largely donor-specific TCR clusters were found. Study-level findings and limits: CD4+ bias marked clones expanding day 15 to 37, unlike balanced contracting clones.

Remarks on this clonotype: The target antigen is unknown.

The germline V gene encodes CDR1 MNHEY and CDR2 SVGAGI. The CDR3 is 12 amino acids. Trimming took off 2 bases at V and 12 bases at J, with 8 bases between the two ends. Using constant-segment primers, 5'RACE produced TCR alpha and TCR beta cDNA libraries carrying sample barcodes and UMIs. A single record per CDR3 protein comes from TCRdb applying MiXCR to the 5' RACE reads. Among a few hundred thousand distinct CDR3 sequences listed, over 20% were seen once. The chain employs TRBV6-5 and TRBJ1-6; weak D call: TRBD1 (6 bases). The sample consisted of PBMCs or a T cell subset sorted from them (not recorded which). The sequence was obtained from an adult woman who had mild COVID-19 (a few samples of this study predate the infection). Cell type and time point are not known. CDR3 coding DNA: TGTGCCAGCAGTTACAGGGGGGGACCCCTCCACTTT. Its protein is CASSYRGGPLHF.